The 20 T cell receptor beta chains below were found in one sample sequenced in a study of cytomegalovirus exposure and HLA in healthy donors. The PCR made use of 60 Vbeta and 13 Jbeta primers. Only in-frame clones appear in the TCRdb table, and some are missing; sequencing was by immunoSEQ multiplex PCR. Here the sample spans approximately 180,000 clones, roughly 70% being singletons. Sequenced sample: PBMCs. Receptors were obtained from a male donor in good health and CMV-seronegative.

The J gene is TRBJ2-3, the V gene TRBV27; 7 bases agree with TRBD2. The junction had 6 bases not matched to a gene; V was cut back by 2 bases and J by 4 bases. The CDR3 sequence is 15 residues long. The germline V gene encodes CDR1 MNHEY and CDR2 SMNVEV (reference sequence). CDR3 nucleotides: TGTGCCAGCAGTTTAGTGCGGGAGAAGGCAGATACGCAGTATTTT. Its translation is CASSLVREKADTQYF.

V and J are TRBV6-5 and TRBJ2-1, with 12 bases that match TRBD1. Trimming removed 0 bases from V and 5 bases from J; junction bases left unmatched: 2. CDR1 is MNHEY, CDR2 SVGAGI, per germline. The CDR3 totals 16 residues. The CDR3 DNA reads TGTGCCAGCAGTTACTCCCGGGACAGGGGGCACAATGAGCAGTTCTTC. This encodes CASSYSRDRGHNEQFF.

CDR3 sequence: CATSAGEGRHF. In DNA, the CDR3 is TGTGCCACCAGCGCTGGGGAGGGCCGGCATTTT. This chain links TRBV15 with TRBJ1-5, with D unclear. CDR1 is LNHNV and CDR2 is YYDKDF in the germline V gene (reference sequence). This CDR3 has 11 amino acids. Trimming took 5 bases from V and 15 from J, leaving 14 bases between them.

This clone was counted only a few times. V gene TRBV28 combines with J gene TRBJ1-3; TRBD1 matches 8 bases. Germline CDR1 and CDR2: MDHEN and SYDVKM. This CDR3 comprises 18 residues. V lost 5 bases, J lost 0 bases, and 12 bases stayed unmatched. CDR3: CASSARDRPPYSGNTIYF. In DNA form, the CDR3 reads TGTGCCAGCAGTGCCCGGGACAGGCCTCCTTACTCTGGAAACACCATATATTTT.

This clone was seen a handful of times. The chain is built from TRBV11-2 and TRBJ2-1; tentative D call: TRBD2 (5 bases). This CDR3 has 12 residues. V shed 6 bases and J shed 9 bases, with 12 bases lying between them. CDR1 and CDR2 (germline): SGHAT, FQNNGV. This CDR3 reads CASRMDSIEQFF. The CDR3, as DNA: TGTGCCAGCAGAATGGACTCCATTGAGCAGTTCTTC.

The genes are TRBV6-6 and TRBJ1-5, with 8 bases aligning to TRBD1. The CDR3 consists of 14 residues. The germline V gene has CDR1 MNHNY and CDR2 SVGAGI (reference sequence). Trimming cost V 4 bases and J 2 bases; bases outside gene matches: 1. For the CDR3, the DNA is TGTGCCAGCAGTTCGGACAGGGGCAATCAGCCCCAGCATTTT. Translated, it gives CASSSDRGNQPQHF.

The J gene is TRBJ1-5, the V gene TRBV20-1; D possibly corresponds to TRBD1 (6 bases). Looked up from germline, CDR1 is DFQATT and CDR2 is SNEGSKA (reference sequence). The CDR3 loop spans 11 amino acids. V was cut by 5 bases and J by 6 bases, with 8 bases left in between. The CDR3 protein is CSASQGQPQHF. DNA of the CDR3: TGCAGTGCTTCACAGGGTCAGCCCCAGCATTTT.

CDR3 sequence reads: CASSVGVETEAFF. The CDR3, as DNA: TGTGCCAGCAGCGTAGGGGTGGAGACTGAAGCTTTCTTT. This chain uses TRBV9 with TRBJ1-1; D unresolved. CDR1 is SGDLS, CDR2 YYNGEE, per germline. The CDR3 spans 13 residues. Trimming removed 0 bases from V and 5 bases from J, with 8 bases in between.

The rearrangement joins TRBV19 to TRBJ2-5, with D perhaps matching TRBD2 (6 bases). The V end was cut by 6 bases, the J end by 4 bases, with 18 bases between. CDR3 length: 15 amino acids. Germline V gives CDR1 LNHDA, CDR2 SQIVND (reference sequence). The CDR3 nucleotides are TGTGCCAGTAGACGGGGGTTGCTGGTCGGAGAGACCCAGTACTTC. It encodes CASRRGLLVGETQYF.

This clone was seen a handful of times. The chain joins TRBV18 to TRBJ1-2; the match to TRBD1 covers 8 bases. CDR1 and CDR2 (germline): KGHSH, LQKENI. V lost 5 bases to trimming and J lost 4 bases; unmatched junction nucleotides: 6. The CDR3 contains 14 residues. This CDR3 reads CASSAGQDSYGYTF. DNA of the CDR3: TGTGCCAGCTCAGCGGGACAGGACTCCTATGGCTACACCTTC.

This clone was detected a few times. J is TRBJ1-4 and V is TRBV4-1, with TRBD1 matching 7 bases. Unmatched junction bases numbered 16, after V lost 1 base and J lost 8 bases. CDR1 and CDR2 from the germline V gene are MGHRA and YSYEKL. The CDR3 is made up of 18 amino acids. This CDR3 reads CASSQVGKVGGQPEKLFF. The DNA of the CDR3 is TGCGCCAGCAGCCAAGTTGGAAAAGTCGGGGGACAGCCAGAAAAACTGTTTTTT.

CDR3 DNA sequence: TGTGCCAGCAGGACAGGGGATGGCTACACCTTC. Protein product: CASRTGDGYTF. This chain uses TRBV28 with TRBJ1-2; the match to TRBD1 covers 8 bases. The ends lost 6 bases at V and 6 bases at J; junction bases unmatched: 0. The germline CDR1 and CDR2 sequences are MDHEN and SYDVKM. The CDR3 has 11 residues.

The V gene is TRBV27, the J gene TRBJ1-2; 10 bases line up with TRBD1. The junction had 2 bases not matched to a gene; V was cut back by 3 bases and J by 7 bases. The CDR3 extends over 13 amino acids. Looked up from germline, CDR1 is MNHEY and CDR2 is SMNVEV (reference sequence). The CDR3 sequence: CASSFRTGGGYTF. DNA for the CDR3: TGTGCCAGCAGTTTCAGGACAGGGGGTGGCTACACCTTC.

This chain joins TRBV30 and TRBJ1-5; 7 bases are a match to TRBD1. Germline V lookup: CDR1 GTSNPN, CDR2 SVGIG (reference sequence). This CDR3 is 16 amino acids long. The ends lost 1 base at V and 7 bases at J; junction bases unmatched: 13. CDR3 sequence: CAWSASLSGGWQPQHF. DNA for the CDR3: TGTGCCTGGAGTGCCTCCTTGTCAGGGGGTTGGCAGCCCCAGCATTTT.

J is TRBJ2-1 and V is TRBV7-3; the match to TRBD2 covers 7 bases. Germline CDR1 reads SGHTA; CDR2 reads FQGTGA. The junction had 13 bases not matched to a gene; V was cut back by 0 bases and J by 8 bases. The CDR3 totals 17 residues. Written as DNA, the CDR3 is TGTGCCAGCAGCTTAACTGCCCCAGCGGGATTGATCGATGAGCAGTTCTTC. Its protein product is CASSLTAPAGLIDEQFF.

CDR3 in amino acids: CAISPVLSNEQFF. Written as DNA, the CDR3 is TGTGCCATCAGCCCCGTTCTGTCGAATGAGCAGTTCTTC. The genes are TRBV10-3 and TRBJ2-1, with D uncertain. The germline V gene encodes CDR1 ENHRY and CDR2 SYGVKD. V lost 6 bases and J 7 bases, leaving 13 bases between the germline ends. This CDR3 spans 13 amino acids.

This clone was picked up a small number of times. The V call is TRBV6-1, the J call TRBJ2-1; TRBD2 matches at 12 bases. V lost 6 bases and J lost 5; bases outside the gene matches: 5. Per the germline V gene, CDR1 is MNHNS and CDR2 is SASEGT. The CDR3 totals 15 residues. This CDR3 is CASSMTSGRNNEQFF. In DNA form, the CDR3 reads TGTGCCAGCAGCATGACTAGCGGGAGAAACAATGAGCAGTTCTTC.

The chain employs TRBV29-1 and TRBJ2-1; TRBD2 agrees at 8 bases. This CDR3 has 13 residues. The ends lost 8 bases at V and 3 bases at J; junction bases unmatched: 6. Germline V CDR1 and CDR2: SQVTM, ANQGSEA. The CDR3 region has the DNA TGCAGCTCCTCAGGGACTAGCTACAATGAGCAGTTCTTC. Translation gives CSSSGTSYNEQFF.

This clone was detected only a few times. V is TRBV6-5 and J is TRBJ1-2, with a possible D match to TRBD1 (5 bases). Trimming pared 3 bases from V and 3 bases from J, leaving 14 bases between. Germline V lookup: CDR1 MNHEY, CDR2 SVGAGI. CDR3 length equals 15 residues. CDR3 sequence: CASSYAGREHYGYTF. CDR3 coding DNA: TGTGCCAGCAGTTATGCAGGGAGGGAGCACTATGGCTACACCTTC.

This rearrangement joins TRBV27 to TRBJ2-3; D is uncertain. CDR3 length: 12 amino acids. Deletions cut 5 bases from V and 4 bases from J, with 7 bases between. The V gene's germline CDR1 is MNHEY and CDR2 SMNVEV (reference sequence). The CDR3 DNA is TGTGCCAGCAGTCCCCCCTCAGATACGCAGTATTTT. It translates to CASSPPSDTQYF.